This passage covers 17 T cell receptor beta chains from one sample sequenced in a study of T cell repertoires in cytomegalovirus infection. Each CDR3 protein gets one entry after TCRdb re-called the reads with MiXCR. This sample has 200,000 or so distinct CDR3 sequences, with about 40% found just once. Their specific antigens are unknown. The sample consisted of CD8+ T cells from cultured PBMCs, taken from culture after CMV antigen stimulation. These receptors all stem from a human donor in good health (CMV status not recorded). Some clones in this sample may be carry-over from other donors' samples.

The chain recombines TRBV7-9 with TRBJ2-7, with TRBD1 identical over 7 bases. Trimming at V came to 5 bases and at J to 2 bases, leaving 9 bases not matched to a gene. The CDR3 totals 15 residues. Germline lookup yields CDR1 SEHNR and CDR2 FQNEAQ (reference sequence). Written as DNA, the CDR3 is TGTGCCAGCAGCAACCTTAGGGGGCCTACCTACGAGCAGTACTTC. Its protein product is CASSNLRGPTYEQYF.

This clonotype was detected ten times or more. The gene calls are TRBV12-3 or TRBV12-4 and TRBJ1-6; TRBD1 aligns across 9 bases. CDR3 length: 16 amino acids. After removal of 3 bases from V and 6 bases from J, the junction contained 6 bases not matched to a gene. The CDR3 loop is CASSFSGDRANSPLHF. CDR3 DNA sequence: TGTGCCAGCAGTTTTAGTGGGGACAGGGCTAATTCACCCCTCCACTTT.

This clonotype occurred a few times. The chain's CDR3 is CASSIAGASDEQYF. The DNA of the CDR3 is TGTGCCAGTAGTATTGCAGGGGCAAGTGACGAGCAGTACTTC. V usage is TRBV19 and J usage is TRBJ2-7, with a possible D match to TRBD1 (6 bases). V lost 3 bases to trimming and J lost 5 bases, with 14 bases between them. Germline lookup yields CDR1 LNHDA and CDR2 SQIVND (reference sequence). The CDR3 contains 14 residues.

This clonotype occurred a few times. The rearrangement joins TRBV7-9 to TRBJ1-5; a weak D match, TRBD1 (5 bases). Germline values: CDR1 SEHNR, CDR2 FQNEAQ (reference sequence). V gave up 5 bases and J gave up 5 bases, with 7 bases separating them. CDR3 length: 12 residues. The CDR3 nucleotides read TGTGCCAGCAGCCAGGGAGATCAGCCCCAGCATTTT. This sequence encodes CASSQGDQPQHF.

The chain recombines TRBV27 with TRBJ2-3; no clear D. This CDR3 is built from 12 residues. Germline CDR1 reads MNHEY; CDR2 reads SMNVEV (reference sequence). V was shortened by 5 bases and J by 8 bases, with 11 bases between the two germline ends. CDR3 coding DNA: TGTGCCAGCAGTCAATTGGCTGGTACGCAGTATTTT. This sequence encodes CASSQLAGTQYF.

A few counts support this clonotype. The chain links TRBV28 to TRBJ2-3, with 7 positions matching TRBD2. V gave up 7 bases and J gave up 6 bases; unmatched junction bases: 10. In germline, CDR1 is MDHEN, CDR2 SYDVKM. The CDR3 is made up of 14 amino acids. The CDR3 loop is CASKVAGEEDTQYF. CDR3 nucleotide sequence: TGTGCCAGCAAGGTCGCGGGAGAGGAGGATACGCAGTATTTT.

The genes are TRBV4-1 and TRBJ2-7; 10 bases agree with TRBD1. This CDR3 is built from 16 residues. Germline CDR1 and CDR2: MGHRA and YSYEKL. The trim removed 3 bases at V and 0 bases at J, leaving 5 bases unmatched. The CDR3: CASSHPGQGSSYEQYF. CDR3 nucleotides: TGCGCCAGCAGCCACCCGGGACAGGGGAGCTCCTACGAGCAGTACTTC.

This clonotype was recorded a few times. The J gene is TRBJ2-3, the V gene TRBV7-9; 11 nucleotides match TRBD2. The germline V gene encodes CDR1 SEHNR and CDR2 FQNEAQ (reference sequence). This CDR3 has 17 residues. The J segment lost 4 bases and the V segment lost 2 bases, leaving 8 bases of the junction unmatched. The CDR3 coding sequence is TGTGCCAGCAGCTTAAGTAGACTAGCGGGATTCCCAGATACGCAGTATTTT. Translation: CASSLSRLAGFPDTQYF.

This clonotype came up a few times. The chain links TRBV29-1 to TRBJ1-5; TRBD1 matches 9 bases. CDR3 size: 19 residues. Germline V gives CDR1 SQVTM, CDR2 ANQGSEA. V was clipped by 6 bases and J by 1 base; unmatched bases: 19. CDR3 region: CSVMAQTGGVGISNQPQHF. The CDR3 DNA follows: TGCAGCGTCATGGCTCAGACAGGGGGAGTTGGAATAAGCAATCAGCCCCAGCATTTT.

This chain connects TRBV27 to TRBJ2-7; TRBD1 aligns across 10 bases. This CDR3 comprises 14 residues. With V trimmed by 8 bases and J by 0 bases, 4 bases remained unmatched. CDR1 MNHEY and CDR2 SMNVEV come from the germline V gene (reference sequence). CDR3 residues: CASGTGVFSYEQYF. The CDR3 DNA follows: TGTGCCAGCGGGACAGGGGTCTTCTCCTACGAGCAGTACTTC.

This clonotype appeared a few times. The chain combines TRBV12-3 or TRBV12-4 with TRBJ1-1, with TRBD1 matching over 7 bases. This CDR3 region has 15 residues. Germline trimming cut 3 bases from V and 1 base from J; bases unmatched to any gene: 5. The chain's CDR3 is CASSFPRTGNTEAFF. Here the CDR3 DNA reads TGTGCCAGCAGTTTCCCCCGGACAGGGAACACTGAAGCTTTCTTT.

The rearrangement uses TRBV7-8 and TRBJ2-7; the D gene is possibly TRBD2 (7 bases). In germline, CDR1 is SGHVS, CDR2 FQNEAQ. The CDR3 consists of 16 residues. V shed 5 bases and J shed 0 bases, with 17 bases lying between them. CDR3 amino acids: CASSPAGGGRSYEQYF. DNA of the CDR3: TGTGCCAGCAGCCCAGCGGGCGGGGGCCGCTCCTACGAGCAGTACTTC. Filled out from reference TRBV7-8 and TRBJ2-7, the complete variable domain reads GAGVSQSPRYKVAKRGQDVALRCDPISGHVSLFWYQQALGQGPEFLTYFQNEAQLDKSGLPSDRFFAERPEGSVSTLKIQRTQQEDSAVYLCASSPAGGGRSYEQYFGPGTRLTVT.

This chain connects TRBV27 to TRBJ1-5; 9 bases line up with TRBD1. This CDR3 comprises 14 residues. V lost 4 bases, J lost 7 bases, and 5 bases stayed unmatched. CDR1 and CDR2 from the germline V gene are MNHEY and SMNVEV (reference sequence). The CDR3 spells CASSSGTGIQPQHF. CDR3 DNA sequence: TGTGCCAGCAGTTCCGGGACAGGGATCCAGCCCCAGCATTTT.

This chain joins TRBV4-1 and TRBJ2-2, with D maybe TRBD2 (6 bases). This CDR3 contains 14 residues. Deletions cut 8 bases from V and 6 bases from J, with 16 bases between. Per germline, CDR1 MGHRA and CDR2 YSYEKL. The DNA of the CDR3 is TGCGCCAGCTCCTCGGTCGGGGGATCCGGGGAGCTGTTTTTT. This translates into CASSSVGGSGELFF.

This chain uses TRBV27 with TRBJ1-1; D is ambiguous. This CDR3 has 15 residues. V lost 2 bases, J lost 1 base, and 11 bases lay in between. CDR1 is MNHEY, CDR2 SMNVEV, per germline (reference sequence). Written as DNA, the CDR3 is TGTGCCAGCAGTTTAGTTCAGACTTCGAACACTGAAGCTTTCTTT. This sequence encodes CASSLVQTSNTEAFF.

The chain has TRBV19 and TRBJ1-1; 10 bases are a match to TRBD1. The CDR3 has 14 residues. Germline CDR1 is LNHDA and CDR2 is SQIVND (reference sequence). V lost 1 base, J lost 5 bases, and 1 base stayed unmatched. The CDR3 spells CASSIGQGATEAFF. The CDR3 bases are TGTGCCAGTAGTATAGGACAGGGGGCGACTGAAGCTTTCTTT.

This clonotype was counted a few times. The chain recombines TRBV11-2 with TRBJ1-1, with 9 bases identical to TRBD1. Germline V gene data show CDR1 as SGHAT and CDR2 as FQNNGV. J was trimmed by 3 bases and V by 3 bases; bases with no gene match: 5. CDR3 length equals 15 residues. Here the CDR3 DNA reads TGTGCCAGCAGCTTTTGGGACAGGGTTTACACTGAAGCTTTCTTT. It translates to CASSFWDRVYTEAFF.